The 13 T cell receptor beta chains below were found in one sample sequenced in a study of blood T cell repertoires in COVID-19. Profiling relied on immunoSEQ multiplex PCR, and the TCRdb table lists in-frame clones only, not all of them. The sample yields roughly 170,000 clones, 84% seen once. The specimen was peripheral blood. These receptors were taken from a human donor in a cohort sampled during active COVID-19.

This rearrangement joins TRBV5-4 to TRBJ1-6, with TRBD1 matching 7 bases. The junction had 10 bases not matched to a gene; V was cut back by 4 bases and J by 6 bases. The length of the CDR3 is 16 residues. Germline loops: CDR1 SGHNT, CDR2 YYREEE (reference sequence). In DNA form, the CDR3 reads TGTGCCAGCAGCCTCGACAGGGAAGTTGGTAATTCACCCCTCCACTTT. It codes for CASSLDREVGNSPLHF.

This clone was recorded a few times. The V and J genes are TRBV10-1 and TRBJ2-7; D is uncertain. Trimming pared 3 bases from V and 2 bases from J, leaving 11 bases between. Germline lookup yields CDR1 WNHNN and CDR2 SYGVQD (reference sequence). The CDR3 consists of 14 residues. This chain's CDR3 is CASSEGAAAYEQYF. CDR3 in DNA: TGCGCCAGCAGTGAAGGCGCGGCCGCCTACGAGCAGTACTTC.

CDR3: CASSFSRGDEQYF. The CDR3 nucleotides read TGTGCCAGCAGTTTCAGCAGGGGCGACGAGCAGTACTTC. This chain connects TRBV27 to TRBJ2-7; perhaps TRBD1 as D (6 bases). Trimming removed 3 bases from V and 5 bases from J, with 11 bases in between. The CDR3 has 13 residues. Germline CDR1 is MNHEY and CDR2 is SMNVEV (reference sequence).

The J gene is TRBJ2-7, the V gene TRBV11-3; 12 bases are shared with TRBD2. The germline V gene has CDR1 SGHNT and CDR2 YENEEA. The CDR3 runs to 13 residues. Trimming took 3 bases from V and 7 from J; bases not matched to a gene: 1. CDR3 region: CASSFGLAGEQYF. CDR3 sequence (DNA): TGTGCCAGCAGCTTCGGACTAGCGGGGGAGCAGTACTTC.

V and J are TRBV20-1 and TRBJ2-1; TRBD2 aligns across 8 bases. This CDR3 comprises 15 residues. J lost 3 bases, V lost 3 bases, and 7 bases had no gene match. Germline assignment: CDR1 DFQATT and CDR2 SNEGSKA (reference sequence). In DNA, the CDR3 is TGCAGTGCTAGTGCATCGCGGGGGGTCTACAATGAGCAGTTCTTC. This sequence encodes CSASASRGVYNEQFF.

The chain is built from TRBV5-6 and TRBJ1-4; the match to TRBD1 covers 9 bases. Losses at the gene ends were 3 bases for V and 7 bases for J; bases not matched to a gene: 10. Germline V lookup: CDR1 SGHDT, CDR2 YYEEEE. CDR3 length equals 16 residues. The CDR3 DNA sequence: TGTGCCAGCAGCTCCGCCTTGGACAGGGGAGGTGAAAAACTGTTTTTT. Residues: CASSSALDRGGEKLFF. Full variable domain (remainder filled in from reference TRBV5-6 and TRBJ1-4): DAGVTQSPTHLIKTRGQQVTLRCSPKSGHDTVSWYQQALGQGPQFIFQYYEEEERQRGNFPDRFSGHQFPNYSSELNVNALLLGDSALYLCASSSALDRGGEKLFFGSGTQLSVL.

This sequence joins TRBV14 and TRBJ2-3; 9 bases line up with TRBD1. The germline V gene encodes CDR1 SGHDN and CDR2 FVKESK. The ends lost 3 bases at V and 2 bases at J; junction bases unmatched: 3. CDR3 length: 15 residues. The CDR3 spells CASSHWDRDTDTQYF. The CDR3 coding sequence is TGTGCCAGCAGCCATTGGGACAGGGACACAGATACGCAGTATTTT.

The chain combines TRBV19 with TRBJ1-5; 7 positions agree with TRBD1. The CDR3 is made up of 15 amino acids. The V segment lost 1 base and the J segment 4 bases; nucleotides outside the gene matches: 4. Germline-derived CDR1 and CDR2 are LNHDA and SQIVND (reference sequence). The CDR3 nucleotides read TGTGCCAGTAGTATAGCACAGGGGATAAATCAGCCCCAGCATTTT. As protein: CASSIAQGINQPQHF.

The J gene is TRBJ2-1, the V gene TRBV2; 7 bases agree with TRBD2. CDR1 and CDR2 from the germline V gene are SNHLY and FYNNEI. This CDR3 contains 14 residues. The J segment lost 0 bases and the V segment lost 7 bases, leaving 3 bases of the junction unmatched. CDR3 in amino acids: CASNGGSSYNEQFF. Written as DNA, the CDR3 is TGTGCCAGCAACGGCGGGAGCTCCTACAATGAGCAGTTCTTC.

This clone has only a few counts. The rearrangement joins TRBV2 to TRBJ1-5; D is unclear. Germline loops: CDR1 SNHLY, CDR2 FYNNEI. V lost 8 bases, J lost 2 bases, and 7 bases lay in between. The length of the CDR3 is 12 residues. The CDR3 DNA follows: TGTGCCAGCGGGCTCGGCAATCAGCCCCAGCATTTT. This encodes CASGLGNQPQHF.

The table lists this clone with a few counts. The V call is TRBV29-1, the J call TRBJ2-7; perhaps TRBD2 as D (5 bases). Trimming cost V 3 bases and J 1 base, with 16 bases left between them. Germline assignment: CDR1 SQVTM and CDR2 ANQGSEA. The CDR3 length is 15 residues. The CDR3 loop reads CSVELTGSASYEQYF. The CDR3 region has the DNA TGCAGCGTTGAGCTAACTGGGAGCGCTTCCTACGAGCAGTACTTC.

The chain is built from TRBV5-6 and TRBJ1-2; D is unclear. V was trimmed by 1 base and J by 3 bases, leaving 7 bases between them. The CDR3 has 13 residues. CDR1 is SGHDT and CDR2 is YYEEEE in the germline V gene. The CDR3 DNA reads as TGTGCCAGCAGCTTGCAGATTCACTATGGCTACACCTTC. Encoded protein: CASSLQIHYGYTF.

The chain joins TRBV7-2 to TRBJ1-4, with D possibly matching TRBD1 (6 bases). CDR1 and CDR2 (germline): SGHTA, FQGNSA. The CDR3 spans 18 residues. Trimming shortened V by 4 bases and J by 6 bases, and 24 bases separated the two germline ends. The CDR3 spells CASSSRGGRQVSHEKLFF. Here the CDR3 DNA reads TGTGCCAGCAGCTCTAGGGGGGGAAGACAGGTCTCGCATGAAAAACTGTTTTTT.